The source of this T cell receptor (beta chain) is a study of blood T cells in healthy people across ages (dated by TCRdb to between 2014 and 2017). A note on the overall study: In model experiments, template switching captured about one uniquely barcoded TCR beta cDNA molecule for every two T cells. Age-related changes in TCR beta repertoire diversity were measured in the study by deep sequencing normalized with unique cDNA molecular identifiers. Donors were grouped into four age groups: young (average roughly 17 years), middle-aged (roughly 40), aged (roughly 62) and long-lived (about 82). To avoid experimental bias, donors of different ages were distributed randomly across sequencing lanes. Using the same blood draw, the study looked at two additional independent replicas of 1 million unique cDNA reads for two donors, one aged 18 to 30 and the other aged 80 or older.

Systemically healthy Caucasian individuals from Russia, 35 to 40 in total and aged about 6 to 95 years, were included as donors. Each donor gave ten milliliters of peripheral blood, collected into EDTA-treated Vacutainer tubes. PBMCs were isolated by Ficoll-Paque density-gradient centrifugation, with at least 6.5 million obtained per sample. Total RNA was extracted from PBMCs with Trizol reagent, with at least 6 micrograms obtained per sample. For every donor, flow cytometry on a PBMC aliquot measured the percentage of naive CD45RAhigh/CD27high T cells. The method behind the library was 5' RACE. These reads were obtained on an Illumina HiSeq 2500. A second PCR of roughly 6 to 11 cycles was run with a J-beta primer mix and a sample-barcoded 5' primer. A template-switch 5' adaptor carrying 12 random nucleotides introduced a unique molecular identifier onto each TCR beta cDNA molecule. Each sample yielded at least 3 million CDR3-containing paired-end reads. All of the RNA was converted into first-strand cDNA using the Mint cDNA synthesis kit, with a TRBC-specific oligonucleotide serving as the primer. Following uracil-DNA glycosylase treatment, a first 18-cycle PCR with universal primers M1SS and BC2_uni_R was performed on all cDNA. In the original analysis: For normalization, 1 million high-quality reads, each with a distinct molecular identifier, were randomly selected from each sample. Instead of being binned into consensus sequences, reads that shared molecular identifiers were thrown out. MiTCR, with a Q25 quality threshold and the strictest error-elimination algorithm, was used for CDR3 identification, clonotype clustering and error correction. A nonparametric unseen species model with Euler transformation was used to estimate a lower bound on total TCR beta diversity. TCRdb trimmed the raw reads at Q25, called clones with MiXCR and kept productive beta chains. Rows matching on CDR3 protein sequence are summarized as one entry with the most common DNA and genes. The V and J calls and clone size are TCRdb's, not the authors'. Present in this sample are more than 1,400,000 distinct CDR3 sequences, roughly 40% of which were seen just once. The top ten constitute under 8% of the sample.

Findings and caveats that apply to the study as a whole: Because the CMV infection status of the donors was unknown, age-related changes in expanded clonotypes may potentially have been confounded. Observed TCR beta diversity per million T cells fell roughly linearly with age, and a significant reduction was already apparent by age roughly 41. Compared with the aged group, more naive CD4+ T cells, fewer expanded clones and increased TCR diversity were shown by the long-lived group, suggesting age selection. Estimates of total diversity based on one million sequenced T cells were regarded as lower bounds and as underestimates. The percentage of naive T cells measured by flow cytometry correlated strongly with observed TCR beta diversity. Conclusive comparison of naive and antigen-experienced compartments was prevented by the profiling of bulk unsorted PBMCs.

This clonotype was detected only a few times. Its target antigen remains unknown. Per-nucleotide qualities are absent, and no much larger clonotype sits a single base away. Sequencing was done on a sample of blood. The clonotype was recovered from a young woman in good health.

The nucleotides read TGTGCCAGCAGTCCGGGCGGACAAAACACAGATACGCAGTATTTT. Translated, this gives CASSPGGQNTDTQYF. The chain is encoded by TRBV27 joined to TRBJ2-3; tentative D gene TRBD1, with 5 bases matching. From the germline V gene (reference sequence), CDR1 is MNHEY and CDR2 is SMNVEV. The CDR3, from cysteine to phenylalanine, totals 15 residues. This entry keeps only the CDR3 DNA: 45 bases, framed from base 1. Trimming costs V 5 bases and J 2 bases, and their ends lie 14 bases apart.